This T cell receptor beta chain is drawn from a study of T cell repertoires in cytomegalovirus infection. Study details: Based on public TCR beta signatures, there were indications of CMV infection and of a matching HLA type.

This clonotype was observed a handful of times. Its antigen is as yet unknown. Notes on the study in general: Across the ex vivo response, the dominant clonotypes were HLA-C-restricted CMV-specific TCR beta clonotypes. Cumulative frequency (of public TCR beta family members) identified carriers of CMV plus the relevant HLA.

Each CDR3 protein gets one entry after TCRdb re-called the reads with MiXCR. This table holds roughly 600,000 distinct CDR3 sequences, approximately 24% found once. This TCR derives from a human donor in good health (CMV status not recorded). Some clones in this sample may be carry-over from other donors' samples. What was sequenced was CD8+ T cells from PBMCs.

CDR3 DNA sequence: TGTGCCAGCAGGGGACAGGAGAATCAGCCCCAGCATTTT. Its protein is CASRGQENQPQHF. This chain uses TRBV6-5 with TRBJ1-5; 8 bases align to TRBD1. The length of the CDR3 is 13 residues. The germline V gene has CDR1 MNHEY and CDR2 SVGAGI. V shed 6 bases and J 4 bases; nucleotides not matched to a gene: 2.